A single T cell receptor (beta chain) is shown here with its context. Its specificity is not known. This sample is part of a study of cytomegalovirus exposure and HLA in healthy donors. The V and J ends lost 5 bases and 3 bases, in that order; junction bases with no gene match: 12. This CDR3 has 17 amino acids. In germline, CDR1 is SGHVS, CDR2 FNYEAQ. Study-wide results and caveats: In a later analysis, V- and J-gene trimming of beta chains associated with a DCLRE1C missense variant, replicated independently. Cytomegalovirus association was listed for under 200 TCR beta chains.

Vbeta (60) and Jbeta (13) primers were used in the PCR. Only in-frame clones appear in the TCRdb table, and some are missing; sequencing was by immunoSEQ multiplex PCR. The table lists around 180,000 clones, 77% of them singletons, with approximately 1.3% in the top ten. The rearrangement uses TRBV7-6 and TRBJ2-5; 10 bases agree with TRBD2. The TCR was taken from a woman in her twenties or thirties in good health and CMV-seropositive. Material for sequencing was PBMCs. The CDR3, as DNA: TGTGCCAGCAGCGCGCCCCCAGCGGGAGGGATGGAAGAGACCCAGTACTTC. Amino acids: CASSAPPAGGMEETQYF.